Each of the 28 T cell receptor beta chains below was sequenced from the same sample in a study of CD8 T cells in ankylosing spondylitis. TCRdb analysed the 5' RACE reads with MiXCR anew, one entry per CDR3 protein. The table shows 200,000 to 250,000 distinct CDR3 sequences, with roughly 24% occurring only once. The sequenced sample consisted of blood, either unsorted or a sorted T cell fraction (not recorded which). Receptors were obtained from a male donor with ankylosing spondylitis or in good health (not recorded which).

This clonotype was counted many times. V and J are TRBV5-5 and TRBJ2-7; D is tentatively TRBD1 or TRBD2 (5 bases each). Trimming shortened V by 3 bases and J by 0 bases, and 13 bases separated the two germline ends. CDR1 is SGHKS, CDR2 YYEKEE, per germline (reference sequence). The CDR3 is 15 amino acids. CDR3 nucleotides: TGTGCCAGCAGCTGGGGACGGATAAGCTCCTACGAGCAGTACTTC. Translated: CASSWGRISSYEQYF.

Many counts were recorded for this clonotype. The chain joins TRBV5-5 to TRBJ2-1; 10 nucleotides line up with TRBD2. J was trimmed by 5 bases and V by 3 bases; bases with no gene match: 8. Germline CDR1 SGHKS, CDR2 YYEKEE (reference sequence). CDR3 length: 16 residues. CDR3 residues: CASSSPGTSANNEQFF. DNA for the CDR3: TGTGCCAGCAGCTCACCCGGGACTAGCGCGAACAATGAGCAGTTCTTC. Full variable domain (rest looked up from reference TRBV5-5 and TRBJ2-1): DAGVTQSPTHLIKTRGQQVTLRCSPISGHKSVSWYQQVLGQGPQFIFQYYEKEERGRGNFPDRFSARQFPNYSSELNVNALLLGDSALYLCASSSPGTSANNEQFFGPGTRLTVL.

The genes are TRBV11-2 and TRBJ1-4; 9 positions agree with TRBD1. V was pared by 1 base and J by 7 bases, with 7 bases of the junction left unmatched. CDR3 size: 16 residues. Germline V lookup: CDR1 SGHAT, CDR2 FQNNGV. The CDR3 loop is CASSLAGQGNSEKLFF. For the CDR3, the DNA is TGTGCCAGCAGCTTAGCCGGACAGGGGAACAGTGAAAAACTGTTTTTT.

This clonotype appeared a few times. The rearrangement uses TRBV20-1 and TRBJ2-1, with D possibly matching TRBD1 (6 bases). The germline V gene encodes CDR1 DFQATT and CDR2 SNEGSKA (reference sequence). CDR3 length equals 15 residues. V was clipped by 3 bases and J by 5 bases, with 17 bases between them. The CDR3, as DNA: TGCAGTGCTAGTCACAGGGTCGGCCACGACAATGAGCAGTTCTTC. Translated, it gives CSASHRVGHDNEQFF.

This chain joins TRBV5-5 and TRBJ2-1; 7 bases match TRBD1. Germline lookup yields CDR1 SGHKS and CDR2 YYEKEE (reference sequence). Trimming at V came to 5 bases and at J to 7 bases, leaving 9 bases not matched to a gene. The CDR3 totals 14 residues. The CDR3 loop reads CASRSRDSINEQFF. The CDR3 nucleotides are TGTGCCAGCAGATCCCGGGACAGCATAAATGAGCAGTTCTTC.

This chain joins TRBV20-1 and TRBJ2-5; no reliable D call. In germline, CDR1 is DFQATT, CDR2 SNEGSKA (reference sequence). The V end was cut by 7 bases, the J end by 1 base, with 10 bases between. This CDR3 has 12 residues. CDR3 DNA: TGCAGTGTACCGCTAATCCAAGAGACCCAGTACTTC. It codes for CSVPLIQETQYF.

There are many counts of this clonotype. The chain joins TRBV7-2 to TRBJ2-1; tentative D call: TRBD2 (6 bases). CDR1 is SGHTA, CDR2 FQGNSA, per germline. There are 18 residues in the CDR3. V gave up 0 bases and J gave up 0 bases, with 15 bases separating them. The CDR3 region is CASSLALAGPLSYNEQFF. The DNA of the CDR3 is TGTGCCAGCAGCTTAGCGCTCGCGGGGCCCCTCTCCTACAATGAGCAGTTCTTC.

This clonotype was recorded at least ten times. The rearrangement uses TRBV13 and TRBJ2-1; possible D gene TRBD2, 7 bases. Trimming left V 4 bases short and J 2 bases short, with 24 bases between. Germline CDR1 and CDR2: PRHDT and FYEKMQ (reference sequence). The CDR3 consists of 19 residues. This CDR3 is CASSSQRGGEGVAYNEQFF. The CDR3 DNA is TGTGCCAGCAGCTCCCAGAGGGGGGGGGAAGGAGTAGCCTACAATGAGCAGTTCTTC.

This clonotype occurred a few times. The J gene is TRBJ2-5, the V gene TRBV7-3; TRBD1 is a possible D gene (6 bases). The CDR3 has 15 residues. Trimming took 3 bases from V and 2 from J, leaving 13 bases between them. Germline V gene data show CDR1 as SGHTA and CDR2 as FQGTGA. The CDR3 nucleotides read TGTGCCAGCAGCTTGTCCGGGACATCTCAAGAGACCCAGTACTTC. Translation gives CASSLSGTSQETQYF. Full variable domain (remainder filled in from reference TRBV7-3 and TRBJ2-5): GAGVSQTPSNKVTEKGKYVELRCDPISGHTALYWYRQSLGQGPEFLIYFQGTGAADDSGLPNDRFFAVRPEGSVSTLKIQRTERGDSAVYLCASSLSGTSQETQYFGPGTRLLVL.

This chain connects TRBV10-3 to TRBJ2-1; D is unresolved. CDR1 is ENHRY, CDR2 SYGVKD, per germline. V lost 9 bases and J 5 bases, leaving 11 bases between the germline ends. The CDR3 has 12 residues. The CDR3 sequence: CAIQSENNEQFF. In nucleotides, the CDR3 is TGTGCCATTCAAAGCGAGAACAATGAGCAGTTCTTC.

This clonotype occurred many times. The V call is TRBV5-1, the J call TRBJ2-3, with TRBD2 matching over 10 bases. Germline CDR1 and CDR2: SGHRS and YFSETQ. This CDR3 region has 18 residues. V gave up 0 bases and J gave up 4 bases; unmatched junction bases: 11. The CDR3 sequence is CASSLEPSGREWADTQYF. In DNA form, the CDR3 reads TGCGCCAGCAGCTTGGAGCCTAGCGGGAGAGAGTGGGCAGATACGCAGTATTTT.

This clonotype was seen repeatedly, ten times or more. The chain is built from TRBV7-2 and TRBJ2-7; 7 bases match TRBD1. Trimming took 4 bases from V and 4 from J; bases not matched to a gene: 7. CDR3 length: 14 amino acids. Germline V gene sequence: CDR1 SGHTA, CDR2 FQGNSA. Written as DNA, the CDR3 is TGTGCCAGCAGCTATGGGACAGATTATTACGAGCAGTACTTC. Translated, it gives CASSYGTDYYEQYF.

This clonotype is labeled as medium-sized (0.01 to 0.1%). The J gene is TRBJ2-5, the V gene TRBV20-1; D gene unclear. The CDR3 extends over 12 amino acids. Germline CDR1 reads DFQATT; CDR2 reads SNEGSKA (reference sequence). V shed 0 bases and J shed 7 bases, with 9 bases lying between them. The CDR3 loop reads CSARDGGGTQYF. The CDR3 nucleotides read TGCAGTGCTAGAGATGGTGGTGGGACCCAGTACTTC.

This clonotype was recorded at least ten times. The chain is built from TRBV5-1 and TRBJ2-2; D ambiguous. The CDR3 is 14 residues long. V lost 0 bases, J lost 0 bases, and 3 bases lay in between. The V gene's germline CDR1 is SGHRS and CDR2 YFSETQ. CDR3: CASSLVSNTGELFF. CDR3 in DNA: TGCGCCAGCAGCTTGGTCTCGAACACCGGGGAGCTGTTTTTT. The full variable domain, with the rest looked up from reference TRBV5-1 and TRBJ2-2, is KAGVTQTPRYLIKTRGQQVTLSCSPISGHRSVSWYQQTPGQGLQFLFEYFSETQRNKGNFPGRFSGRQFSNSRSEMNVSTLELGDSALYLCASSLVSNTGELFFGEGSRLTVL.

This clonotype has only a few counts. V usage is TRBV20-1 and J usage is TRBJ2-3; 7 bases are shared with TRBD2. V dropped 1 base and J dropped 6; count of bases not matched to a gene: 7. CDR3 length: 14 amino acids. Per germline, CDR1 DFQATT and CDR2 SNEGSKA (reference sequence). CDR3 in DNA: TGCAGTGCTAGAGCGGCGGGAGTGGCGGATACGCAGTATTTT. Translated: CSARAAGVADTQYF.

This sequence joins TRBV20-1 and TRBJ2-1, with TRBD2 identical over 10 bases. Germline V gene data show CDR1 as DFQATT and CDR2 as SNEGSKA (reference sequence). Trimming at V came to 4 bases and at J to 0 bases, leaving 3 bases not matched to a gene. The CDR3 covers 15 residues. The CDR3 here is CSAMASGSSYNEQFF. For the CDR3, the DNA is TGCAGTGCTATGGCTAGCGGGAGCTCCTACAATGAGCAGTTCTTC.

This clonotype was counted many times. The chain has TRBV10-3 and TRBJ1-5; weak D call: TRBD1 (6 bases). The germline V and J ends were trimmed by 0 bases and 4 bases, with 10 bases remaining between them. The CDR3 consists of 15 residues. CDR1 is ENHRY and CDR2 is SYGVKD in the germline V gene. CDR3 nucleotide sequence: TGTGCCATCAGTGAGTCAGGGGGTGAAAATCAGCCCCAGCATTTT. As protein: CAISESGGENQPQHF.

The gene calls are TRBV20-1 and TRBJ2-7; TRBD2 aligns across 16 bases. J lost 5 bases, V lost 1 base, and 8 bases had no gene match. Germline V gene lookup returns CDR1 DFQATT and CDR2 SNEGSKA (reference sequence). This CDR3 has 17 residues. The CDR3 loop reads CSARALGLAGGRDEQYF. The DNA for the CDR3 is TGCAGTGCTAGAGCCCTGGGACTAGCGGGAGGGCGCGACGAGCAGTACTTC.

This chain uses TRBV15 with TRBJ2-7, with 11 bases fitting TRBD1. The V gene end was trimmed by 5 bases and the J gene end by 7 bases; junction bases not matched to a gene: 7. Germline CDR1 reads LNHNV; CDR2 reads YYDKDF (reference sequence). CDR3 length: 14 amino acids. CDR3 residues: CATSYRDRGREQYF. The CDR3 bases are TGTGCCACCAGCTACCGGGACAGGGGGAGGGAGCAGTACTTC.

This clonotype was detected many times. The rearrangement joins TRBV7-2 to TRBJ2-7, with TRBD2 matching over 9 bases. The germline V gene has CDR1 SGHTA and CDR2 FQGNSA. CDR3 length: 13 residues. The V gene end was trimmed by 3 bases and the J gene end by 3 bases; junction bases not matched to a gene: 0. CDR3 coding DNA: TGTGCCAGCAGCTTGACTAGCGGCTACGAGCAGTACTTC. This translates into CASSLTSGYEQYF.

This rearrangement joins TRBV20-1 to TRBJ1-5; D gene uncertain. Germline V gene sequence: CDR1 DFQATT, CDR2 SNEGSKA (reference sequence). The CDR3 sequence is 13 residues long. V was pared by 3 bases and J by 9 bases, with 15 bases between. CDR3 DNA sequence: TGCAGTGCTAGCAAGAGTGTAGATAGGCCCCAGCATTTT. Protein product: CSASKSVDRPQHF.

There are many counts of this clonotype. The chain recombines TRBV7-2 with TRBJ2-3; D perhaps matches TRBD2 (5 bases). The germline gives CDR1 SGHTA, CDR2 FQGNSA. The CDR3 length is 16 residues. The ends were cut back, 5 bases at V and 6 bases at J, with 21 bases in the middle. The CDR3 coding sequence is TGTGCCAGCAGCCCCCATCGGACTCTTTCGTCGGATACGCAGTATTTT. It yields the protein CASSPHRTLSSDTQYF. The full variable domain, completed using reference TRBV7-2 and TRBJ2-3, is GAGVSQSPSNKVTEKGKDVELRCDPISGHTALYWYRQSLGQGLEFLIYFQGNSAPDKSGLPSDRFSAERTGGSVSTLTIQRTQQEDSAVYLCASSPHRTLSSDTQYFGPGTRLTVL.

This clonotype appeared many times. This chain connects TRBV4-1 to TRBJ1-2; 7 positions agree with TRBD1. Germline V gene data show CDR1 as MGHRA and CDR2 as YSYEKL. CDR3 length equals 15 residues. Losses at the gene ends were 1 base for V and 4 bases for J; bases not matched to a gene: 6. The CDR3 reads CASSQAAGGSYGYTF. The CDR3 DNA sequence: TGCGCCAGCAGCCAAGCCGCAGGGGGTAGCTATGGCTACACCTTC.

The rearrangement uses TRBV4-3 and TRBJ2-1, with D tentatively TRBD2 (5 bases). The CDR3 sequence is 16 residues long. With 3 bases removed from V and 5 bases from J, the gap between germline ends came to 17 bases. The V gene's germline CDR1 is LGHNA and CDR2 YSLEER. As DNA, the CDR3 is TGCGCCAGCAGCCAGCTACGCGGACTTCAGAACAATGAGCAGTTCTTC. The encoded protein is CASSQLRGLQNNEQFF.

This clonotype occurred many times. The CDR3 spells CASSPLDGEAFF. The CDR3 coding sequence is TGTGCCAGCAGCCCACTAGACGGTGAAGCTTTCTTT. The genes are TRBV28 and TRBJ1-1; D is uncertain. Looked up from germline, CDR1 is MDHEN and CDR2 is SYDVKM. The length of the CDR3 is 12 residues. V lost 6 bases and J 7 bases, leaving 12 bases between the germline ends.

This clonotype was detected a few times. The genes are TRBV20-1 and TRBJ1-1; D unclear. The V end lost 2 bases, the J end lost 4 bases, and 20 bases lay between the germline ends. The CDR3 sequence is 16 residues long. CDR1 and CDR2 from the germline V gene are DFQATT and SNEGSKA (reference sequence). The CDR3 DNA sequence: TGCAGTGCTAGATATGGTCTCGGGCCGCTTGGCACTGAAGCTTTCTTT. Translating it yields CSARYGLGPLGTEAFF.

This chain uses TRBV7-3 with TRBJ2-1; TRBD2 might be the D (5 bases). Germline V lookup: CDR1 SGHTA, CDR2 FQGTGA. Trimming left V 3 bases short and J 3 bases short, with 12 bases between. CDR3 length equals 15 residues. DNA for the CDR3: TGTGCCAGCAGCTTGACTACAACCAACTACAATGAGCAGTTCTTC. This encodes CASSLTTTNYNEQFF.

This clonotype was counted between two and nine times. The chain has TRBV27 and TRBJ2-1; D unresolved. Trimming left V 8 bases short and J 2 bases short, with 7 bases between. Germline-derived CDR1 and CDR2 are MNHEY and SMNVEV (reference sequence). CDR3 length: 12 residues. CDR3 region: CASRTPYNEQFF. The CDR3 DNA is TGTGCCAGCCGGACCCCCTACAATGAGCAGTTCTTC.